What follows are 9 T cell receptor beta chains derived from one specimen sequenced in a study of blood T cell repertoires in COVID-19. The repertoire was sequenced with immunoSEQ multiplex PCR; TCRdb's copy has only in-frame clones and lacks some. This sample has about 320,000 clones; 80% to 90% occur once, and the top ten carry around 6%. Sequenced: peripheral blood. These receptors were collected from a man aged 18 to 30 who had recovered from COVID-19.

This chain links TRBV5-1 with TRBJ1-2; the D gene is possibly TRBD1 (5 bases). Germline V gene data show CDR1 as SGHRS and CDR2 as YFSETQ. V was cut by 4 bases and J by 0 bases, with 16 bases left in between. The CDR3 is 16 amino acids. The DNA of the CDR3 is TGCGCCAGCAGCATAACTCCGGAGACAGCTAACTATGGCTACACCTTC. Its protein product is CASSITPETANYGYTF. Full variable domain (missing parts from reference TRBV5-1 and TRBJ1-2): KAGVTQTPRYLIKTRGQQVTLSCSPISGHRSVSWYQQTPGQGLQFLFEYFSETQRNKGNFPGRFSGRQFSNSRSEMNVSTLELGDSALYLCASSITPETANYGYTFGSGTRLTVV.

The gene calls are TRBV6-5 and TRBJ1-1; D may be TRBD1 (5 bases). Germline CDR1 MNHEY, CDR2 SVGAGI. The CDR3 loop spans 13 amino acids. V lost 0 bases and J lost 10, with 12 bases in between. CDR3 bases: TGTGCCAGCAGTTACTCGAGCACGGGGGGAGCTTTCTTT. Translation: CASSYSSTGGAFF.

This chain joins TRBV12-3 or TRBV12-4 and TRBJ2-3; D remains unclear. Trimming took 5 bases from V and 8 from J, leaving 11 bases between them. The CDR3 covers 12 residues. This chain's CDR3 is CASSPPLSTQYF. Written as DNA, the CDR3 is TGTGCCAGCAGTCCCCCGTTGAGTACGCAGTATTTT.

The J gene is TRBJ2-1, the V gene TRBV12-5, with 11 nucleotides matching TRBD2. This CDR3 region has 16 residues. Looked up from germline, CDR1 is LGHNT and CDR2 is FRNRAP. Trimming removed 0 bases from V and 9 bases from J; junction bases left unmatched: 7. The CDR3 DNA reads as TGTGCTAGTGGTTTGGTAATAGCGGGAGGGCCGGGTGAGCAGTTCTTC. The encoded protein is CASGLVIAGGPGEQFF.

This chain connects TRBV9 to TRBJ2-1, with 7 bases that match TRBD2. The CDR3 is 16 residues long. Looked up from germline, CDR1 is SGDLS and CDR2 is YYNGEE. The trim removed 6 bases at V and 0 bases at J, leaving 9 bases unmatched. CDR3 in amino acids: CASNLGGLSSYNEQFF. The CDR3 region has the DNA TGTGCCAGCAACCTGGGGGGACTAAGCTCCTACAATGAGCAGTTCTTC.

V usage is TRBV2 and J usage is TRBJ2-1, with a weak D call TRBD1 (6 bases). The V gene's germline CDR1 is SNHLY and CDR2 FYNNEI. The CDR3 spans 15 residues. With 0 bases removed from V and 7 bases from J, the gap between germline ends came to 13 bases. The CDR3 reads CASSEAYTGMNEQFF. CDR3 DNA: TGTGCCAGCAGTGAAGCCTACACAGGGATGAATGAGCAGTTCTTC.

The CDR3 nucleotides are TGTGCCAGCAGCTCCCGGACTAGCGGGGGGGCGTACGAGCAGTACTTC. Translation: CASSSRTSGGAYEQYF. This chain joins TRBV7-2 and TRBJ2-7; TRBD2 aligns across 15 bases. There are 16 residues in the CDR3. V lost 4 bases, J lost 4 bases, and 5 bases stayed unmatched. CDR1 is SGHTA and CDR2 is FQGNSA in the germline V gene.

As for this clone: Different DNA sequences within this sample yield the same CDR3. The rearrangement uses TRBV6-4 and TRBJ1-5, with D perhaps TRBD1 (6 bases). The CDR3 is made up of 13 amino acids. The V gene lost 3 bases and the J gene lost 6 bases, with 9 bases spanning the gap. CDR1 MRHNA and CDR2 SNTAGT come from the germline V gene. CDR3 DNA: TGTGCCAGCAGTGAGGGGGCAGGTCAGCCCCAGCATTTT. It encodes CASSEGAGQPQHF.

This clone has just one count. The chain employs TRBV11-2 and TRBJ2-7; 7 bases agree with TRBD2. The CDR3 is 18 amino acids. V dropped 0 bases and J dropped 2; count of bases not matched to a gene: 13. CDR1 and CDR2 (germline): SGHAT, FQNNGV. The CDR3 DNA follows: TGTGCCAGCAGCTTAGATCTGGTTGGGCTAGCGGAAACCTACGAGCAGTACTTC. It translates to CASSLDLVGLAETYEQYF.